This TCR beta chain was captured by sequencing in a study of T cell responses to AZD1222 COVID-19 vaccine. Study-level points and caveats: Spike-wide coverage was observed for vaccine-associated CD4 TCRs, with dominant responses at 160-218 and 743-854. Just a handful of AZD1222 recipients were seropositive at baseline. Targets within unmutated variant regions were reportedly found for nearly half of spike-specific TCRs. Clonal diversity may have been underestimated in mostly white British donors.

V shed 3 bases and J 7 bases; nucleotides not matched to a gene: 5. The germline V gene encodes CDR1 SGHRS and CDR2 YFSETQ. The CDR3 length is 16 residues. Using immunoSEQ multiplex PCR, the repertoire was profiled, and TCRdb retains in-frame clones only, with some absent. This table holds roughly 120,000 clones, around 83% found once. On this clone: What it recognizes is unknown.

V usage is TRBV5-1 and J usage is TRBJ2-1; TRBD2 agrees at 15 bases. The sample in question was peripheral blood, obtained 28 days after the second AZD1222 dose. This sequence originates from an adult who received the AZD1222 COVID-19 vaccine. In DNA form, the CDR3 reads TGCGCCAGCAGCTCGGGACTAGCGGGAGGCGGGAATGAGCAGTTCTTC. This translates into CASSSGLAGGGNEQFF.